The clone carrying this T cell receptor (beta chain) was detected only a few times. Its cognate antigen is unknown. The data derive from a study of T cell repertoires in cytomegalovirus infection. TCRdb processed the reads anew with MiXCR; each CDR3 protein has one entry. The table shows more than 45,000 distinct CDR3 sequences, with about 33% occurring only once. General study points: Across the ex vivo response, the dominant clonotypes were HLA-C-restricted CMV-specific TCR beta clonotypes. Carriers of CMV and the relevant HLA type were discriminated by public TCR beta frequency.

V was cut by 0 bases and J by 0 bases, with 10 bases left in between. The CDR3 is 16 residues long. Germline CDR1 is SGHRS and CDR2 is YFSETQ. Sequenced material: PBMCs, sequenced either directly or after in vitro stimulation (not recorded which). This receptor was obtained from a human donor in good health (CMV status not recorded). Some clones in this sample may be carry-over from other donors' samples. This chain links TRBV5-1 with TRBJ1-3; the D gene is possibly TRBD1 (5 bases). The CDR3 bases are TGCGCCAGCAGCTTGGCCGGGACGCTCTCTGGAAACACCATATATTTT. It yields the protein CASSLAGTLSGNTIYF.